The rows below give T cell receptor beta chains drawn from one sample of a study of T cell clones after liver transplantation. The data were produced by immunoSEQ multiplex PCR, yet TCRdb's version contains in-frame clones alone and is incomplete. Found here are about 51,000 clones, 70% to 75% of them singletons; the top ten hold around 9.4%. The source was CD4+ T cells from blood, collected roughly 56 months after liver transplant. The receptors were sampled from a human patient who received a liver transplant. Some of the T cells might come from the graft donor. Both conserved end residues are part of each CDR3. The D gene is left open where the match is weak. Clone size appears in some rows only: once, few, many, or a class for an expanded clone.

CDR3nt: TGTGCCAGTCAGGAGGGAGGTCGGACTGAAGCTTTCTTT
CDR3aa: CASQEGGRTEAFF
abundance: -
v_gene: TRBV19
j_gene: TRBJ1-1
d_gene: -

CDR3nt: TGTGCCAGCCAAAAGAGGGACTACGAGCAGTACTTC
CDR3aa: CASQKRDYEQYF
abundance: few
v_gene: TRBV6-6
j_gene: TRBJ2-7
d_gene: -

CDR3nt: TGTGCCAGCAGCTCGGGACAGTCCTACGAGCAGTACTTC
CDR3aa: CASSSGQSYEQYF
abundance: -
v_gene: TRBV11-3
j_gene: TRBJ2-7
d_gene: TRBD1

CDR3nt: TGTGCCAGCAGCCAAGATTTGGATCAGCCCCAGCATTTT
CDR3aa: CASSQDLDQPQHF
abundance: -
v_gene: TRBV14
j_gene: TRBJ1-5
d_gene: -

CDR3nt: TGTGCCAGCTCACCACAAACAGGGGGATGGAACTATGGCTACACCTTC
CDR3aa: CASSPQTGGWNYGYTF
abundance: -
v_gene: TRBV18
j_gene: TRBJ1-2
d_gene: TRBD1

CDR3nt: TGTGCCACCAGCAGACAAGGACAGGACGGGGGGACCCAGTACTTC
CDR3aa: CATSRQGQDGGTQYF
abundance: -
v_gene: TRBV15
j_gene: TRBJ2-5
d_gene: -

CDR3nt: TGTGCTAGTGGTTTAGGTGGAGATACGCAGTATTTT
CDR3aa: CASGLGGDTQYF
abundance: -
v_gene: TRBV12-5
j_gene: TRBJ2-3
d_gene: -

CDR3nt: TGTGCCAGCTCACCACCTAGTGTTAGCACTGAAGCTTTCTTT
CDR3aa: CASSPPSVSTEAFF
abundance: -
v_gene: TRBV18
j_gene: TRBJ1-1
d_gene: -

CDR3nt: TGTGCCAGCAGCGCCTCCACAGGGGGAGTAACAGATACGCAGTATTTT
CDR3aa: CASSASTGGVTDTQYF
abundance: -
v_gene: TRBV11-3
j_gene: TRBJ2-3
d_gene: TRBD1

CDR3nt: TGTGCCAGCAGCGTAGACGGAGATAACTATGGCTACACCTTC
CDR3aa: CASSVDGDNYGYTF
abundance: once
v_gene: TRBV9
j_gene: TRBJ1-2
d_gene: -

CDR3nt: TGTGCCAGCAGTTTATTTGCGGCTAATGAAAAACTGTTTTTT
CDR3aa: CASSLFAANEKLFF
abundance: -
v_gene: TRBV27
j_gene: TRBJ1-4
d_gene: -

CDR3nt: TGTGCCAGCAGTGAAGGCAGGACGCAAAATCAGCCCCAGCATTTT
CDR3aa: CASSEGRTQNQPQHF
abundance: -
v_gene: TRBV2
j_gene: TRBJ1-5
d_gene: -

CDR3nt: TGTGCCAGCAGCTGGGGGGGCATACGGGGTCCCCTCTCCTACGAGCAGTACTTC
CDR3aa: CASSWGGIRGPLSYEQYF
abundance: -
v_gene: TRBV5-4
j_gene: TRBJ2-7
d_gene: -

CDR3nt: TGTGCCAGCATTTCCGGGACTAGAAATGAGCAGTTCTTC
CDR3aa: CASISGTRNEQFF
abundance: few
v_gene: TRBV6-1
j_gene: TRBJ2-1
d_gene: TRBD2

CDR3nt: TGTGCCAGCTCCCCACCGGGAAGGGGGACGAACACTGAAGCTTTCTTT
CDR3aa: CASSPPGRGTNTEAFF
abundance: -
v_gene: TRBV18
j_gene: TRBJ1-1
d_gene: -

CDR3nt: TGTGCCAGCAGGCGGTCCTATAGCAATCAGCCCCAGCATTTT
CDR3aa: CASRRSYSNQPQHF
abundance: -
v_gene: TRBV2
j_gene: TRBJ1-5
d_gene: -

CDR3nt: TGTGCCAGCAGTGACCGGCAGCGAGTCAATCAGCCCCAGCATTTT
CDR3aa: CASSDRQRVNQPQHF
abundance: few
v_gene: TRBV2
j_gene: TRBJ1-5
d_gene: -

CDR3nt: TGTGCCAGCAGTTCCTCCGGGACGGGGACGGTTGGTGATGGCTACACCTTC
CDR3aa: CASSSSGTGTVGDGYTF
abundance: -
v_gene: TRBV28
j_gene: TRBJ1-2
d_gene: -

CDR3nt: TGTGCCAGCAGTTTCCCCCAGAGTTTGGGAGCTTTCTTT
CDR3aa: CASSFPQSLGAFF
abundance: -
v_gene: TRBV28
j_gene: TRBJ1-1
d_gene: -

CDR3nt: TGTGCCAGCTCCCCCTACAATGAGCAGTTCTTC
CDR3aa: CASSPYNEQFF
abundance: -
v_gene: TRBV5-8
j_gene: TRBJ2-1
d_gene: -

CDR3nt: TGTGCCATCAGTGAGCCGAAGCGGGGGGGCGGAGATACGCAGTATTTT
CDR3aa: CAISEPKRGGGDTQYF
abundance: -
v_gene: TRBV10-3
j_gene: TRBJ2-3
d_gene: TRBD2

CDR3nt: TGCGCCAGCAGCCAAGGACAGGGGAGCTACAATGAGCAGTTCTTC
CDR3aa: CASSQGQGSYNEQFF
abundance: once
v_gene: TRBV4-1
j_gene: TRBJ2-1
d_gene: TRBD1

CDR3nt: TGTGCCAGCAGTTACAACCAGGGGACGGGAGGCTACACCTTC
CDR3aa: CASSYNQGTGGYTF
abundance: -
v_gene: TRBV6-5
j_gene: TRBJ1-2
d_gene: -

CDR3nt: TGTGCCTGGAGTGTACCGCAGCGGGGGGGGGAAGAGCAGTACTTC
CDR3aa: CAWSVPQRGGEEQYF
abundance: -
v_gene: TRBV30
j_gene: TRBJ2-7
d_gene: TRBD2

CDR3nt: TGTGCCAGCAGGGAATATAATTCACCCCTCCACTTT
CDR3aa: CASREYNSPLHF
abundance: -
v_gene: TRBV6-1
j_gene: TRBJ1-6
d_gene: -

CDR3nt: TGTGCCAGCAGCTTTTTAGGGACAGGGGGTCACAAGTACTTC
CDR3aa: CASSFLGTGGHKYF
abundance: -
v_gene: TRBV5-6
j_gene: TRBJ2-7
d_gene: TRBD1

CDR3nt: TGTGCCAGCAGCTCATCAGGGGGCGGCACTGAAGCTTTCTTT
CDR3aa: CASSSSGGGTEAFF
abundance: few
v_gene: TRBV9
j_gene: TRBJ1-1
d_gene: TRBD1

CDR3nt: TGCGCCAGCAGCCGACTGGATCTTATGGTGACAGATACGCAGTATTTT
CDR3aa: CASSRLDLMVTDTQYF
abundance: -
v_gene: TRBV4-1
j_gene: TRBJ2-3
d_gene: -

CDR3nt: TGTGCCAGCAGTCGGAAAACAGGGGGAGTGAACTATGGCTACACCTTC
CDR3aa: CASSRKTGGVNYGYTF
abundance: -
v_gene: TRBV27
j_gene: TRBJ1-2
d_gene: TRBD1

CDR3nt: TGTGCCAGCAGTCCCCACAGGGGGAGTTACAATGAGCAGTTCTTC
CDR3aa: CASSPHRGSYNEQFF
abundance: -
v_gene: TRBV28
j_gene: TRBJ2-1
d_gene: TRBD1

CDR3nt: TGCAGCGTAGAGAGGGGAGAGACCCAGTACTTC
CDR3aa: CSVERGETQYF
abundance: -
v_gene: TRBV29-1
j_gene: TRBJ2-5
d_gene: -

CDR3nt: TGCGCCAGCAGCGGCATTAGTTTGGGAGATACGCAGTATTTT
CDR3aa: CASSGISLGDTQYF
abundance: -
v_gene: TRBV4-1
j_gene: TRBJ2-3
d_gene: -

CDR3nt: TGTGCCAGCCTAGGACTTTCTAAAAACATTCAGTACTTC
CDR3aa: CASLGLSKNIQYF
abundance: -
v_gene: TRBV2
j_gene: TRBJ2-4
d_gene: -

CDR3nt: TGTGCCAGTAGTATAGGTCTGAGAAGAGAGACCCAGTACTTC
CDR3aa: CASSIGLRRETQYF
abundance: -
v_gene: TRBV19
j_gene: TRBJ2-5
d_gene: -

CDR3nt: TGTGCCAGCAGTTTATCCGTCAGCTATGATCAGCCCCAGCATTTT
CDR3aa: CASSLSVSYDQPQHF
abundance: -
v_gene: TRBV27
j_gene: TRBJ1-5
d_gene: -

CDR3nt: TGTGCCTGGAGGGGAGGGACCCCCGGACAACCTAACTATGGCTACACCTTC
CDR3aa: CAWRGGTPGQPNYGYTF
abundance: -
v_gene: TRBV30
j_gene: TRBJ1-2
d_gene: -

CDR3nt: TGTGCCAGCAGTGAAGCGTCGTCGAGGGGGAACACTGAAGCTTTCTTT
CDR3aa: CASSEASSRGNTEAFF
abundance: few
v_gene: TRBV6-1
j_gene: TRBJ1-1
d_gene: -

CDR3nt: TGTGCCAGCAGCGAAAGGGCAGGGGACTGGCAGCCCCAGCATTTT
CDR3aa: CASSERAGDWQPQHF
abundance: once
v_gene: TRBV2
j_gene: TRBJ1-5
d_gene: -

CDR3nt: TGTGCCAGTAGTCTGCAGGCGGGGGGGTCAGAGACCCAGTACTTC
CDR3aa: CASSLQAGGSETQYF
abundance: -
v_gene: TRBV19
j_gene: TRBJ2-5
d_gene: TRBD2

CDR3nt: TGTGCCAGCAGCTTGGATGTAGGATCCCTACTCAGGGTTGAAGCTTTCTTT
CDR3aa: CASSLDVGSLLRVEAFF
abundance: -
v_gene: TRBV5-6
j_gene: TRBJ1-1
d_gene: -

CDR3nt: TGTGCCAGCAGAGACAGGGCAGGGCAAGAGACCCAGTACTTC
CDR3aa: CASRDRAGQETQYF
abundance: -
v_gene: TRBV2
j_gene: TRBJ2-5
d_gene: TRBD1

CDR3nt: TGTGCCAGCACCATCCCGGGACGTCACTCACCCCTCCACTTT
CDR3aa: CASTIPGRHSPLHF
abundance: -
v_gene: TRBV28
j_gene: TRBJ1-6
d_gene: -

CDR3nt: TGCAGCGCCGGCAGGGGAGGTAACACTGAAGCTTTCTTT
CDR3aa: CSAGRGGNTEAFF
abundance: few
v_gene: TRBV29-1
j_gene: TRBJ1-1
d_gene: -

CDR3nt: TGTGCCAGCAGCGGTTCGAGGGGCGGGAGTTACAATGAGCAGTTCTTC
CDR3aa: CASSGSRGGSYNEQFF
abundance: once
v_gene: TRBV9
j_gene: TRBJ2-1
d_gene: TRBD2

CDR3nt: TGTGCCAGCAGTGAATATGTGGCTGGACAGGGCACTGAAGCTTTCTTT
CDR3aa: CASSEYVAGQGTEAFF
abundance: -
v_gene: TRBV25-1
j_gene: TRBJ1-1
d_gene: TRBD1

CDR3nt: TGTGCCAGTCTCTTCCGGCGAACTTCTAACTATGGCTACACCTTC
CDR3aa: CASLFRRTSNYGYTF
abundance: -
v_gene: TRBV28
j_gene: TRBJ1-2
d_gene: -

CDR3nt: TGTGCCAGCAGCAAAAAGGGCAGGGAGCTGAGGCGAGGCAATCAGCCCCAGCATTTT
CDR3aa: CASSKKGRELRRGNQPQHF
abundance: once
v_gene: TRBV21-1
j_gene: TRBJ1-5
d_gene: -

CDR3nt: TGTGCCAGCAGCTTAGACAGGGATGCAGATACGCAGTATTTT
CDR3aa: CASSLDRDADTQYF
abundance: -
v_gene: TRBV7-2
j_gene: TRBJ2-3
d_gene: -

CDR3nt: TGTGCCAGCAGAAGATCTAACTATGGCTACACCTTC
CDR3aa: CASRRSNYGYTF
abundance: -
v_gene: TRBV28
j_gene: TRBJ1-2
d_gene: -

CDR3nt: TGCGCCAGCAGCCGATTACCGGGAGACAATCAGCCCCAGCATTTT
CDR3aa: CASSRLPGDNQPQHF
abundance: once
v_gene: TRBV5-1
j_gene: TRBJ1-5
d_gene: -

CDR3nt: TGCAGCGTGGTGAGACAGGGTACTCAAGAGACCCAGTACTTC
CDR3aa: CSVVRQGTQETQYF
abundance: -
v_gene: TRBV29-1
j_gene: TRBJ2-5
d_gene: TRBD1

CDR3nt: TGTGCCATCAGTGAACCTACCACAGATACGCAGTATTTT
CDR3aa: CAISEPTTDTQYF
abundance: -
v_gene: TRBV10-3
j_gene: TRBJ2-3
d_gene: -

CDR3nt: TGTGCCAGCAGCTTGACTACCGGGGAGCTGTTTTTT
CDR3aa: CASSLTTGELFF
abundance: -
v_gene: TRBV11-3
j_gene: TRBJ2-2
d_gene: -

CDR3nt: TGTGCCAGCAGTTTACGTCGACAGAACACTGAAGCTTTCTTT
CDR3aa: CASSLRRQNTEAFF
abundance: few
v_gene: TRBV28
j_gene: TRBJ1-1
d_gene: -

CDR3nt: TGTGCCAGCAGTTACTCCGGCAGTGCAACCGGGGAGCTGTTTTTT
CDR3aa: CASSYSGSATGELFF
abundance: -
v_gene: TRBV6-7
j_gene: TRBJ2-2
d_gene: -